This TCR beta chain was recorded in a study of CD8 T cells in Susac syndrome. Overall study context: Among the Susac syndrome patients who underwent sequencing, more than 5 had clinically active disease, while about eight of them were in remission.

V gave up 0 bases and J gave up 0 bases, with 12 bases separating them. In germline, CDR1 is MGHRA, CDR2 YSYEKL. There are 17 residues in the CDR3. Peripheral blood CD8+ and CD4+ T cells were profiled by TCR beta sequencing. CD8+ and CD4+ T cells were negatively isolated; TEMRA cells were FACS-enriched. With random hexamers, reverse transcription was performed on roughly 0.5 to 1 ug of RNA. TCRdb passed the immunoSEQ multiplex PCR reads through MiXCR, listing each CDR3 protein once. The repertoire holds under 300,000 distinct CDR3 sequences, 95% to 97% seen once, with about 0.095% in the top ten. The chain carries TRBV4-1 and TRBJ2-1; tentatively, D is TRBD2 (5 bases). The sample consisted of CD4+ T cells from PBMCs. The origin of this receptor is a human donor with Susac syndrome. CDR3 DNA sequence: TGCGCCAGCAGCCAAGATCGCGAGCGGAGCTCCTACAATGAGCAGTTCTTC. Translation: CASSQDRERSSYNEQFF.